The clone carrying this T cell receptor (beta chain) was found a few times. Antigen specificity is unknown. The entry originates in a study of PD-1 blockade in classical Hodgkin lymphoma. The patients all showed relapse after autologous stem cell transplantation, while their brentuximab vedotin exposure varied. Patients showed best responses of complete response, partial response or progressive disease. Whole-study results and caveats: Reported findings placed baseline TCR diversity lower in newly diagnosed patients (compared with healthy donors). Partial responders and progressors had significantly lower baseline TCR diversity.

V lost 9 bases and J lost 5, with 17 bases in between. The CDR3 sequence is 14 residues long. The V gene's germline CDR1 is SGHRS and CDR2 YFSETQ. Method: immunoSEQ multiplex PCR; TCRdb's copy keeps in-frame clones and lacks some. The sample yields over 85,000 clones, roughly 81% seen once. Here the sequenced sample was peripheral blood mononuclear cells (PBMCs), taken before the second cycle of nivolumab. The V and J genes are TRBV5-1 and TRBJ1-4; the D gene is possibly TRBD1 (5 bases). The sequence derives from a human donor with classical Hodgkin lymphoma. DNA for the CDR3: TGCGCCACAGCGAATGAGGGGAGGAATGAAAAACTGTTTTTT. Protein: CATANEGRNEKLFF.